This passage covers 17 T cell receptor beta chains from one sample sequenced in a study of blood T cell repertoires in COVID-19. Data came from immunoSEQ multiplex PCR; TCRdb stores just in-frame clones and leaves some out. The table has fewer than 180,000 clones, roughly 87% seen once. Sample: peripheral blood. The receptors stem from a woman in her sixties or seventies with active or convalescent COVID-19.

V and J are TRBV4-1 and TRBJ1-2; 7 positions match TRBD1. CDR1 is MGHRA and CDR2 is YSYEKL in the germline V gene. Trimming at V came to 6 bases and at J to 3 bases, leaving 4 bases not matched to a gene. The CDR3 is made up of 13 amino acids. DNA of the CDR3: TGCGCCAGCAGACCCACAGGGGACTATGGCTACACCTTC. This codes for CASRPTGDYGYTF.

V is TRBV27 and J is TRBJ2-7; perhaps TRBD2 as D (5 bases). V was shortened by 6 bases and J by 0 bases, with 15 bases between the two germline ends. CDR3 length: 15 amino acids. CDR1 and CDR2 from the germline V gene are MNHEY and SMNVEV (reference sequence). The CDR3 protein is CASRRISGNSYEQYF. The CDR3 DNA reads TGTGCCAGCAGGAGAATTTCCGGGAACTCCTACGAGCAGTACTTC.

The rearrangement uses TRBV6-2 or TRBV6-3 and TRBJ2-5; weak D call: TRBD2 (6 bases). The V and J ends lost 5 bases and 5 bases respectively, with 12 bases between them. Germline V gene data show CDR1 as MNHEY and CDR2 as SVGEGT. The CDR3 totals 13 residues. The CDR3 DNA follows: TGTGCCAGCAGTCTCCATGCGGGGGAGACCCAGTACTTC. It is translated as CASSLHAGETQYF.

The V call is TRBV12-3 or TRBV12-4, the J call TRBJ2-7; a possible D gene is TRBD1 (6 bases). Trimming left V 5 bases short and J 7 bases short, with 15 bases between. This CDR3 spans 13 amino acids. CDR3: CASSGTLPGEQYF. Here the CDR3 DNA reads TGTGCCAGCAGTGGGACACTCCCGGGGGAGCAGTACTTC.

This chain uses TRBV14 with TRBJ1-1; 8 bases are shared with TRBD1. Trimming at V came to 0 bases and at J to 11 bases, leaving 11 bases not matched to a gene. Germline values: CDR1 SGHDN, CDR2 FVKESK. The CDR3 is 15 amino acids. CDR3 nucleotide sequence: TGTGCCAGCAGCCAAGATGGGACAGGTTGGTTCAGGGCTTTCTTT. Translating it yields CASSQDGTGWFRAFF.

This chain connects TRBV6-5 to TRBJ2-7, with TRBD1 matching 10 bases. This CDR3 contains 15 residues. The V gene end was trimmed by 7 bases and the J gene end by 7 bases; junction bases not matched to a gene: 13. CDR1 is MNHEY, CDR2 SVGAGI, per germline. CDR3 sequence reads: CASTPSTGGYGEQYF. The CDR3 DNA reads TGTGCCAGCACCCCTTCGACAGGGGGCTATGGGGAGCAGTACTTC.

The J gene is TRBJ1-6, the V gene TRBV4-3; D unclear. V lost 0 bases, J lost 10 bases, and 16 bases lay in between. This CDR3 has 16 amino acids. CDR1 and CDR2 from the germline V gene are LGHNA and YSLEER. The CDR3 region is CASSQERLGPYSPLHF. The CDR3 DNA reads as TGCGCCAGCAGCCAAGAAAGACTAGGCCCTTACTCACCCCTCCACTTT.

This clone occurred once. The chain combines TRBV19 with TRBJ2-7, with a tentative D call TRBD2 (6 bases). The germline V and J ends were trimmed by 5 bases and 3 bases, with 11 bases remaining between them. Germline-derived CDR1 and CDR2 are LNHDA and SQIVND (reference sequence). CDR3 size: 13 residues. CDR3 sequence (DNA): TGTGCCAGTAGTTCTGGGGGGTACTACGAGCAGTACTTC. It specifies CASSSGGYYEQYF.

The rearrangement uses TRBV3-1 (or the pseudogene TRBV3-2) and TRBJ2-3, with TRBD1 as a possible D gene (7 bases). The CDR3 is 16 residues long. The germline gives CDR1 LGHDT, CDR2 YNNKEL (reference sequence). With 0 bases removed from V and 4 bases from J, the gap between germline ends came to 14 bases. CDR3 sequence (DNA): TGTGCCAGCAGCCAAGATGGGCAGGGGGGAGCAGATACGCAGTATTTT. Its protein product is CASSQDGQGGADTQYF.

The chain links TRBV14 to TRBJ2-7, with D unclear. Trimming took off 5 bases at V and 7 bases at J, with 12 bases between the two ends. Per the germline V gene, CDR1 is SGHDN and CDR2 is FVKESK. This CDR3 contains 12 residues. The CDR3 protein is CASSGLWREQYF. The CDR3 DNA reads TGTGCCAGCAGCGGGTTATGGCGGGAGCAGTACTTC.

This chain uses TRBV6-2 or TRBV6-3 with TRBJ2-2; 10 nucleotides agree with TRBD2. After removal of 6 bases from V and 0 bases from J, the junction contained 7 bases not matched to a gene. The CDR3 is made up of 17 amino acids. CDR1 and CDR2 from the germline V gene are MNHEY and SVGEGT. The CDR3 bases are TGTGCCAGCAGCGTAGCGGGGGGTGGTTCGAACACCGGGGAGCTGTTTTTT. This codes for CASSVAGGGSNTGELFF.

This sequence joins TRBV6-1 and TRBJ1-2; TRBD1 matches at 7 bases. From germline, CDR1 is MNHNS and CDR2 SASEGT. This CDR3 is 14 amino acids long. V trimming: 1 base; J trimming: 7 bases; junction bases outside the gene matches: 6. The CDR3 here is CASSEGPTGFGYTF. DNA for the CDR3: TGTGCCAGCAGTGAAGGCCCGACAGGGTTTGGCTACACCTTC.

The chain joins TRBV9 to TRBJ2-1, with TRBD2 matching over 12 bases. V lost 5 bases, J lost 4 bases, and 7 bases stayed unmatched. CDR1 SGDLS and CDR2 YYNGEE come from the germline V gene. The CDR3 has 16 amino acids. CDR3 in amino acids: CASRKTSGGPYNEQFF. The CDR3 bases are TGTGCCAGCAGGAAAACTAGCGGGGGGCCATACAATGAGCAGTTCTTC. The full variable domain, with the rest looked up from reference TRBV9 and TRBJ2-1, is DSGVTQTPKHLITATGQRVTLRCSPRSGDLSVYWYQQSLDQGLQFLIQYYNGEERAKGNILERFSAQQFPDLHSELNLSSLELGDSALYFCASRKTSGGPYNEQFFGPGTRLTVL.

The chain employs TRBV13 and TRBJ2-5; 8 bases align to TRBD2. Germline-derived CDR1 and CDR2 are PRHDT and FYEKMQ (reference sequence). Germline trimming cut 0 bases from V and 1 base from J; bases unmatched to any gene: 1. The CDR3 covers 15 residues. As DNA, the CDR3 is TGTGCCAGCAGCTTAGGACTAGCGGTCCAAGAGACCCAGTACTTC. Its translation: CASSLGLAVQETQYF.

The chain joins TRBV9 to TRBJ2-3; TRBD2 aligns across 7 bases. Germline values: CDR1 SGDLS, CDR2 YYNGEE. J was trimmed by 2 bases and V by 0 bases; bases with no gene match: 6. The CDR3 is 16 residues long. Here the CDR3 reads CASSVGASGYTDTQYF. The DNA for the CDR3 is TGTGCCAGCAGCGTAGGGGCTAGCGGATACACAGATACGCAGTATTTT.

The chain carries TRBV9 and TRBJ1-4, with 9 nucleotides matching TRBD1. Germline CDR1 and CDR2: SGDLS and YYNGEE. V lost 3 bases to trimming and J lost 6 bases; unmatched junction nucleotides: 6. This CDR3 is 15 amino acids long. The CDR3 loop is CASSERQGGYEKLFF. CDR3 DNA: TGTGCCAGCAGCGAACGACAGGGGGGGTATGAAAAACTGTTTTTT.

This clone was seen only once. The CDR3 DNA sequence: TGTGCCACCAGCAGAGTTACAGGGGATCAGCCCCAGCATTTT. It translates to CATSRVTGDQPQHF. V gene TRBV15 combines with J gene TRBJ1-5, with TRBD1 identical over 7 bases. Trimming removed 1 base from V and 5 bases from J; junction bases left unmatched: 2. CDR1 and CDR2 from the germline V gene are LNHNV and YYDKDF (reference sequence). CDR3 size: 14 residues.